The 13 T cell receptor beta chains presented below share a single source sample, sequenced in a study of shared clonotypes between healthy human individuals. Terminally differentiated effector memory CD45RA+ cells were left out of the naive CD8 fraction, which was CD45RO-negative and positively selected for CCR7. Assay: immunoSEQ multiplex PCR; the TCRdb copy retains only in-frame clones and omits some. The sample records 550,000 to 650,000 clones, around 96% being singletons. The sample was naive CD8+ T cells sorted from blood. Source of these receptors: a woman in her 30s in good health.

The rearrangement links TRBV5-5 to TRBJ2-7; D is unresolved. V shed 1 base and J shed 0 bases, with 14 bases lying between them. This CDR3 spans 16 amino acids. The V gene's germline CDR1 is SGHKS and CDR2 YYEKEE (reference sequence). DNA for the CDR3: TGTGCCAGCAGCTTGTCTGTACGCAGCAGCTCCTACGAGCAGTACTTC. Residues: CASSLSVRSSSYEQYF. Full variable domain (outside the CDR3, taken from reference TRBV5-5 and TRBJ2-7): DAGVTQSPTHLIKTRGQQVTLRCSPISGHKSVSWYQQVLGQGPQFIFQYYEKEERGRGNFPDRFSARQFPNYSSELNVNALLLGDSALYLCASSLSVRSSSYEQYFGPGTRLTVT.

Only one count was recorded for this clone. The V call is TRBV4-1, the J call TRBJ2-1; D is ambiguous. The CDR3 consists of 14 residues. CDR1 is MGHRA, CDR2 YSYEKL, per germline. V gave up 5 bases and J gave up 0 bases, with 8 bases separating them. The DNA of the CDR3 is TGCGCCAGCAGCATCCGGAGCTCCTACAATGAGCAGTTCTTC. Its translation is CASSIRSSYNEQFF.

This CDR3 reads CASSSIGGETQYF. The CDR3 DNA reads TGTGCCAGCAGTTCTATTGGGGGGGAGACCCAGTACTTC. V usage is TRBV9 and J usage is TRBJ2-5; possibly TRBD2 for D (6 bases). Germline V gene data show CDR1 as SGDLS and CDR2 as YYNGEE. V lost 5 bases to trimming and J lost 5 bases, with 13 bases between them. This CDR3 region has 13 residues.

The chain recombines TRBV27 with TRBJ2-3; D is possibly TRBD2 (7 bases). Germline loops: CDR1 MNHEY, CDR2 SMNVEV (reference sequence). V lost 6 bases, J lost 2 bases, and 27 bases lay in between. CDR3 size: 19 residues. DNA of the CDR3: TGTGCCAGCAGCCCTAGAAGGGGGTTGGGGGGGACTAACACAGATACGCAGTATTTT. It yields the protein CASSPRRGLGGTNTDTQYF.

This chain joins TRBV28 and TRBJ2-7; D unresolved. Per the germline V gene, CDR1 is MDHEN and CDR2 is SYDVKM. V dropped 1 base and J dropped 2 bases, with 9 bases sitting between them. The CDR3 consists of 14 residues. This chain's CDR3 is CASSLLGPPYEQYF. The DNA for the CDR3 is TGTGCCAGCAGTTTATTAGGGCCCCCCTACGAGCAGTACTTC. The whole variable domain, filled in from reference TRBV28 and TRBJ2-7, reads DVKVTQSSRYLVKRTGEKVFLECVQDMDHENMFWYRQDPGLGLRLIYFSYDVKMKEKGDIPEGYSVSREKKERFSLILESASTNQTSMYLCASSLLGPPYEQYFGPGTRLTVT.

CDR3: CAWRTGGTYEQYF. CDR3 nucleotides: TGTGCCTGGAGGACAGGGGGGACCTACGAGCAGTACTTC. The chain carries TRBV30 and TRBJ2-7; 9 bases are shared with TRBD1. The length of the CDR3 is 13 residues. V was clipped by 3 bases and J by 2 bases; unmatched bases: 2. The germline gives CDR1 GTSNPN, CDR2 SVGIG (reference sequence). Full variable domain (rest looked up from reference TRBV30 and TRBJ2-7): SQTIHQWPATLVQPVGSPLSLECTVEGTSNPNLYWYRQAAGRGLQLLFYSVGIGQISSEVPQNLSASRPQDRQFILSSKKLLLSDSGFYLCAWRTGGTYEQYFGPGTRLTVT.

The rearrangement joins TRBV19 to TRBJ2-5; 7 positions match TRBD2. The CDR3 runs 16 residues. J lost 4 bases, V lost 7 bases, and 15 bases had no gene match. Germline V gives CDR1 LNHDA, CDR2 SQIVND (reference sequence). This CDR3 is CASTGRAGVDGETQYF. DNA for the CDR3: TGTGCCAGTACGGGTAGGGCGGGAGTGGATGGAGAGACCCAGTACTTC.

This CDR3 reads CASTQVRDRGRSSYNEQFF. The DNA of the CDR3 is TGTGCCAGCACCCAAGTGAGGGACAGGGGTCGGAGCTCCTACAATGAGCAGTTCTTC. The V call is TRBV11-2, the J call TRBJ2-1, with 10 bases aligning to TRBD1. Germline trimming cut 7 bases from V and 0 bases from J; bases unmatched to any gene: 15. Germline V gene data show CDR1 as SGHAT and CDR2 as FQNNGV. The CDR3 has 19 amino acids.

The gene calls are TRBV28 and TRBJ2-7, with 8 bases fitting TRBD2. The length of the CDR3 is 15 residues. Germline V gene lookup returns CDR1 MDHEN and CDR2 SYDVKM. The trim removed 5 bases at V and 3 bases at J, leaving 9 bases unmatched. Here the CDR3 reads CASSLVAGSDYEQYF. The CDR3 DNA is TGTGCCAGCAGTCTAGTAGCGGGATCGGACTACGAGCAGTACTTC.

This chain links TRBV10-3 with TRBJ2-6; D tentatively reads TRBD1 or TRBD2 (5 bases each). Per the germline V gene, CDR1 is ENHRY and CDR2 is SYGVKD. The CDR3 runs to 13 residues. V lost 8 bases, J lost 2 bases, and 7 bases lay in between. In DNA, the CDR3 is TGTGCCATCCTGGGGGCTGGGGCCAACGTCCTGACTTTC. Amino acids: CAILGAGANVLTF.

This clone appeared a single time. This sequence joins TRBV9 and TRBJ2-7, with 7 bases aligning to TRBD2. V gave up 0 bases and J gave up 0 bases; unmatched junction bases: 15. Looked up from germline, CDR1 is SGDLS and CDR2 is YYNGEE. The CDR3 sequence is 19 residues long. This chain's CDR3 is CASSVVRADGAGISYEQYF. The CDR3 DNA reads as TGTGCCAGCAGCGTAGTGAGGGCGGATGGAGCGGGGATCTCCTACGAGCAGTACTTC.

The CDR3 bases are TGTGCCAGCAGTGAGGCAGGTTGGGTGAACACTGAAGCTTTCTTT. It is translated as CASSEAGWVNTEAFF. The chain employs TRBV2 and TRBJ1-1; D not certain. Trimming removed 3 bases from V and 0 bases from J, with 11 bases in between. Germline assignment: CDR1 SNHLY and CDR2 FYNNEI. There are 15 residues in the CDR3.

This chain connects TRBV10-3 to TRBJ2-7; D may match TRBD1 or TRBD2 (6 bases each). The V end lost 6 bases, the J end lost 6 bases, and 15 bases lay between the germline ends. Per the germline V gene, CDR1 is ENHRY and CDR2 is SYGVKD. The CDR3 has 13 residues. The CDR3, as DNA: TGTGCCATCAGCGAGGGGGGTTGGAGCGAGCAGTACTTC. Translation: CAISEGGWSEQYF.